This note documents a single TCR beta chain sequence. Presence of unique molecular identifiers characterized the TCR beta cDNA libraries. TCRdb re-derived calls from the PCR reads in MiXCR, one entry per CDR3 protein. Of about 540,000 distinct CDR3 sequences detected, 30% to 40% appear once; the ten largest clones hold about 6%. This sample is part of a study of post-analysis software for immune sequencing data. The receptor comes from a girl aged 2 to 17 with multiple sclerosis. The source material was blood.

The CDR3 sequence is CASSFARGQETQYF. In DNA, the CDR3 is TGTGCCAGCAGCTTCGCGAGGGGACAAGAGACCCAGTACTTC. J is TRBJ2-5 and V is TRBV7-9; possibly TRBD1 or TRBD2 for D (5 bases each). From germline, CDR1 is SEHNR and CDR2 FQNEAQ (reference sequence). The CDR3 extends over 14 amino acids. Trimming removed 3 bases from V and 2 bases from J, with 10 bases in between.